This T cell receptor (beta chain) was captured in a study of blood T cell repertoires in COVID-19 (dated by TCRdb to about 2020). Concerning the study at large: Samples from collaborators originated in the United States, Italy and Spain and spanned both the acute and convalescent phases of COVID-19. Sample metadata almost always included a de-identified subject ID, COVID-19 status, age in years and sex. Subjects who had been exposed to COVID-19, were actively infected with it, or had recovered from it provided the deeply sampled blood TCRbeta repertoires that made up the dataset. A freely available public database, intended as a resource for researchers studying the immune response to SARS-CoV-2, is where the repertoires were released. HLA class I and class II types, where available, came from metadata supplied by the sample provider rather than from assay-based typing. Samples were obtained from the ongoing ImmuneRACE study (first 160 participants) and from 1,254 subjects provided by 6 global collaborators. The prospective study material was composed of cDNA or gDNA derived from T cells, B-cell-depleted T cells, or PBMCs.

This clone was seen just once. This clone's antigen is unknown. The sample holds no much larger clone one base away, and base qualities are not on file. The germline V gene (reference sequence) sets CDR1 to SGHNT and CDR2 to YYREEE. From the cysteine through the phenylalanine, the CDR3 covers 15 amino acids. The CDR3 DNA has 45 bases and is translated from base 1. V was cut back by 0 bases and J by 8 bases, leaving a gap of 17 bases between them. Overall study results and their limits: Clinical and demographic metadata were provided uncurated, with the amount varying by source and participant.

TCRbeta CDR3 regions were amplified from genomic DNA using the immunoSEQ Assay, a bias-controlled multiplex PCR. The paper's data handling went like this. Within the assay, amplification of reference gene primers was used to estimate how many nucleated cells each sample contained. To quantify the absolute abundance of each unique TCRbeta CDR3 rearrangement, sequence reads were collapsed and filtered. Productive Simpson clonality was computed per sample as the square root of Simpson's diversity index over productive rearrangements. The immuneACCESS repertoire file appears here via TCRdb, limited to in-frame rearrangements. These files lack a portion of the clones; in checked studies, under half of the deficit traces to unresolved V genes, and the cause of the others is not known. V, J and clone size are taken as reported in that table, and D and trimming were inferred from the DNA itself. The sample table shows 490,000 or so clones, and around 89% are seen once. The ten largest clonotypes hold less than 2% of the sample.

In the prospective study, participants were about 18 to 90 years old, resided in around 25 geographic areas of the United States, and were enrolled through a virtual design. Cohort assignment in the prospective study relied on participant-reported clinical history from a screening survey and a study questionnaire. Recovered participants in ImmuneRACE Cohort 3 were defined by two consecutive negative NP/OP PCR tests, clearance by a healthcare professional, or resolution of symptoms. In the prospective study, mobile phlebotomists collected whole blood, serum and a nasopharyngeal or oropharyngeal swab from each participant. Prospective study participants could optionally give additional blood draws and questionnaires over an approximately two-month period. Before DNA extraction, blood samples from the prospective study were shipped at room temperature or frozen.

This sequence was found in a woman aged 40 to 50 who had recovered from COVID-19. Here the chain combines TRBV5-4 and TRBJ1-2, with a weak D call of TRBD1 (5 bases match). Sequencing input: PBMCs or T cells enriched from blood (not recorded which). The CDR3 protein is CASSLVSAREYGYTF. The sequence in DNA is TGTGCCAGCAGCTTGGTTTCGGCCAGGGAATACGGCTACACCTTC.